This T cell receptor beta chain was identified in a study of T-cell reconstitution after alpha-beta-depleted transplantation in children. Using unique molecular identifiers, the investigators prepared the TCRbeta library. TCRdb reprocessed the PCR reads with MiXCR, giving one entry per CDR3 protein. The repertoire holds 700,000 to 950,000 distinct CDR3 sequences, roughly 15% seen once, with roughly 5% in the top ten. This clonotype was counted between two and nine times. Germline loops: CDR1 SGHAT, CDR2 FQDESV (reference sequence). V lost 6 bases and J 6 bases, leaving 27 bases between the germline ends. The CDR3 sequence is 18 residues long.

The V call is TRBV11-1, the J call TRBJ2-1; TRBD1 is a possible D gene (6 bases). The sample here was PBMCs, mostly from graft donor cells, taken 360 days after TCRalphabeta/CD19-depleted stem cell transplant. This sequence originates from a male patient younger than 18 who had a stem cell transplant for acute lymphoblastic leukemia, so the T cells may come from the graft donor. The CDR3 spells CASRSARPGQGGINEQFF. CDR3 DNA sequence: TGTGCCAGCAGATCTGCGAGACCGGGGCAAGGGGGAATCAATGAGCAGTTCTTC.